The rows below give T cell receptor beta chains drawn from one sample of a study of CD8 T cells in Susac syndrome. MiXCR was run by TCRdb on the immunoSEQ multiplex PCR reads, yielding one entry per CDR3 protein. The sample has over 200,000 distinct CDR3 sequences, 85% to 95% seen once. Sequencing was performed on CD4+ T cells from PBMCs. These receptors were obtained from a human donor with multiple sclerosis. Both conserved end residues are part of each CDR3. Fields, in order: clone size, V gene, D gene, J gene, CDR3 length, CDR3 protein, CDR3 DNA. A D gene is named only where the DNA matches it firmly. Where a row states a size, it is once, few, many or the class of an expanded clone; other rows omit it.

NA	TRBV6-1	NA	TRBJ2-1	8	CASSEQFF	TGTGCCAGCAGCGAGCAGTTCTTC
NA	TRBV6-5	NA	TRBJ1-6	14	CASSYGVNQSPLHF	TGTGCCAGCAGTTACGGGGTTAATCAATCACCCCTCCACTTT
NA	TRBV11-2	TRBD1	TRBJ1-1	15	CASSPQGQLNTEAFF	TGTGCCAGCAGCCCCCAGGGACAGCTGAACACTGAAGCTTTCTTT
once	TRBV29-1	TRBD1	TRBJ2-3	15	CSVEGRDRGSDTQYF	TGCAGCGTTGAAGGCCGGGACAGGGGATCGGATACGCAGTATTTT
NA	TRBV14	NA	TRBJ1-1	12	CASSQHNTEAFF	TGTGCCAGCAGCCAACACAACACTGAAGCTTTCTTT
NA	TRBV6-6	NA	TRBJ2-5	13	CASNLRGGETQYF	TGTGCCAGCAACCTCCGGGGTGGGGAGACCCAGTACTTC
NA	TRBV20-1	NA	TRBJ2-5	14	CSARTGLGLETQYF	TGCAGTGCTCGCACGGGGCTCGGGTTAGAGACCCAGTACTTC
NA	TRBV5-1	TRBD1	TRBJ1-6	15	CASSLEDRPDSPLHF	TGCGCCAGCAGCTTGGAGGACAGGCCCGATTCACCCCTCCACTTT
NA	TRBV5-1	NA	TRBJ2-5	12	CASSLTSETQYF	TGCGCCAGCAGCTTGACGTCCGAGACCCAGTACTTC
once	TRBV30	NA	TRBJ1-2	15	CAWSVSQDPNYGYTF	TGTGCCTGGAGTGTCAGTCAGGACCCTAACTATGGCTACACCTTC
once	TRBV5-4	NA	TRBJ2-7	13	CASSLVGLDEQYF	TGTGCCAGCAGCTTGGTGGGTCTCGACGAGCAGTACTTC
NA	TRBV3-1	TRBD1	TRBJ2-7	13	CASSPGQGGEQYF	TGTGCCAGCAGCCCTGGACAGGGTGGCGAGCAGTACTTC
NA	TRBV7-9	NA	TRBJ2-4	12	CASSLALSIQYF	TGTGCCAGCAGTTTGGCCCTCAGCATTCAGTACTTC
NA	TRBV12-3/TRBV12-4	TRBD1	TRBJ2-5	14	CASSLVGQGMTQYF	TGTGCCAGCAGTTTAGTCGGACAGGGTATGACCCAGTACTTC
NA	TRBV18	NA	TRBJ2-4	11	CASSPDNIQYF	TGTGCCAGCTCACCAGATAACATTCAGTACTTC
NA	TRBV4-2	NA	TRBJ2-3	15	CASSSRLDPTDTQYF	TGTGCCAGCAGCTCCCGGTTGGACCCCACAGATACGCAGTATTTT
once	TRBV30	TRBD1	TRBJ1-6	15	CAWSVDRVRGSPLHF	TGTGCCTGGAGTGTAGACAGGGTCCGCGGTTCACCCCTCCACTTT
NA	TRBV2	NA	TRBJ1-6	15	CASRKGDSSNFSLHF	TGTGCCAGCAGAAAAGGAGACTCCTCTAACTTTTCCCTCCACTTT
NA	TRBV30	NA	TRBJ1-5	13	CAWSPGPSEAQHF	TGTGCCTGGAGCCCGGGACCTTCGGAGGCCCAGCATTTT
NA	TRBV6-5	NA	TRBJ2-6	14	CASSYRSGANVLTF	TGTGCCAGCAGTTACCGCTCTGGGGCCAACGTCCTGACTTTC
NA	TRBV30	NA	TRBJ1-5	13	CAWSYEGNQPQHF	TGTGCCTGGAGTTACGAGGGGAATCAGCCCCAGCATTTT
NA	TRBV7-9	NA	TRBJ1-2	13	CASSNWEGSGYTF	TGTGCCAGCAGTAACTGGGAGGGGAGTGGCTACACCTTC
NA	TRBV30	NA	TRBJ1-2	15	CAWSVQAGPSGGYTF	TGTGCCTGGAGTGTACAAGCAGGACCTTCAGGTGGCTACACCTTC
NA	TRBV10-3	TRBD2	TRBJ2-5	12	CAISREEETQYF	TGTGCCATCAGCCGGGAGGAAGAGACCCAGTACTTC
NA	TRBV20-1	NA	TRBJ1-2	14	CSAPSLEGTYGYTF	TGCAGTGCTCCTTCGTTGGAAGGGACCTATGGCTACACCTTC
once	TRBV20-1	NA	TRBJ2-3	15	CSATKDSPSMDTQYF	TGCAGTGCCACAAAGGACAGTCCTTCGATGGATACGCAGTATTTT
NA	TRBV20-1	TRBD2	TRBJ2-5	14	CSASAGGLDETQYF	TGCAGTGCTAGTGCGGGGGGGCTGGACGAGACCCAGTACTTC
NA	TRBV12-5	TRBD1	TRBJ1-2	20	CASGLGTKEGDRPSNYGYTF	TGTGCTAGTGGTTTGGGTACCAAGGAAGGGGACAGGCCATCTAACTATGGCTACACCTTC
once	TRBV20-1	NA	TRBJ2-1	13	CSLGEYNNNEQFF	TGCAGTTTGGGGGAATACAACAACAATGAGCAGTTCTTC
NA	TRBV20-1	NA	TRBJ1-6	13	CSARDSSNSPLHF	TGCAGTGCTAGGGACAGCTCAAATTCACCCCTCCACTTT
NA	TRBV30	TRBD1	TRBJ2-5	12	CAWGQGRETQYF	TGTGCCTGGGGACAGGGACGAGAGACCCAGTACTTC
few	TRBV7-9	NA	TRBJ2-3	13	CASSPKGPDTQYF	TGTGCCAGCAGCCCGAAGGGGCCAGATACGCAGTATTTT
NA	TRBV27	TRBD2	TRBJ2-1	15	CASSRLAGQFNEQFF	TGTGCCAGCAGCCGACTAGCGGGACAGTTTAATGAGCAGTTCTTC
NA	TRBV29-1	NA	TRBJ2-5	15	CSARITGGIQETQYF	TGCAGCGCTAGGATTACAGGCGGGATCCAAGAGACCCAGTACTTC
NA	TRBV5-1	TRBD1	TRBJ2-6	17	CASSMRTGSSGANVLTF	TGCGCCAGCAGCATGCGGACAGGGAGCTCTGGGGCCAACGTCCTGACTTTC
NA	TRBV14	TRBD2	TRBJ2-4	16	CASSQVRAGDKNIQYF	TGTGCCAGCAGCCAAGTCCGAGCGGGGGACAAAAACATTCAGTACTTC
NA	TRBV27	NA	TRBJ1-4	16	CASSLSGRGTNEKLFF	TGTGCCAGCAGTTTGAGTGGCAGGGGCACTAATGAAAAACTGTTTTTT
NA	TRBV3-1	TRBD2	TRBJ2-7	15	CASSPGTRGSYEQYF	TGTGCCAGCAGCCCCGGGACTAGAGGCTCCTACGAGCAGTACTTC
NA	TRBV9	TRBD2	TRBJ2-1	16	CASSVSTAGARDEQFF	TGTGCCAGCAGCGTATCAACAGCGGGGGCTCGGGATGAGCAGTTCTTC
NA	TRBV5-1	TRBD2	TRBJ2-5	16	CASSPQAGGPTETQYF	TGCGCCAGCAGCCCACAAGCGGGGGGGCCGACAGAGACCCAGTACTTC
NA	TRBV20-1	NA	TRBJ1-1	14	CSARSSGSDTEAFF	TGCAGTGCTAGATCATCAGGGTCCGACACTGAAGCTTTCTTT
NA	TRBV20-1	NA	TRBJ2-5	15	CSASTPRTDGETQYF	TGCAGTGCTAGTACTCCCCGGACTGACGGGGAGACCCAGTACTTC
NA	TRBV3-1	NA	TRBJ1-6	15	CASSEGRNYNSPLHF	TGTGCCAGCAGCGAAGGGAGGAACTATAATTCACCCCTCCACTTT
NA	TRBV5-4	TRBD1	TRBJ1-1	15	CASSLGQGTNTEAFF	TGTGCCAGCAGCTTGGGACAGGGGACGAACACTGAAGCTTTCTTT
NA	TRBV2	NA	TRBJ1-5	15	CASSDDGGGYQPQHF	TGTGCCAGCAGTGACGACGGGGGAGGGTATCAGCCCCAGCATTTT
NA	TRBV2	NA	TRBJ2-1	11	CASSEVDEQFF	TGTGCCAGCTCGGAGGTCGATGAGCAGTTCTTC